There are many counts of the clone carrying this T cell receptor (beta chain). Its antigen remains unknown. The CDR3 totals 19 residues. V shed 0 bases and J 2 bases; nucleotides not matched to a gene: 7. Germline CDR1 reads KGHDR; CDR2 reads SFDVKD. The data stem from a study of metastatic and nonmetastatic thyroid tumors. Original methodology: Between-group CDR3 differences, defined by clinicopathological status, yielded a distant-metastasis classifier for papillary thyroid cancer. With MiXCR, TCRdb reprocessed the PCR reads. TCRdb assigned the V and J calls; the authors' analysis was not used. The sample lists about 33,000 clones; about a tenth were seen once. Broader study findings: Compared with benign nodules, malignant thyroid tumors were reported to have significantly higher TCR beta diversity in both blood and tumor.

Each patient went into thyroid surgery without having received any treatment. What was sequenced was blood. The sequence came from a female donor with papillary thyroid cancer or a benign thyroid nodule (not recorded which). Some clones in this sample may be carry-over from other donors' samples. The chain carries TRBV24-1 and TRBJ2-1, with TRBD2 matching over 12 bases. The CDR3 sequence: CATSDLKWTSGKAYNEQFF. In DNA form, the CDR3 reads TGTGCCACCAGTGATTTGAAGTGGACTAGCGGGAAGGCCTACAATGAGCAGTTCTTC.